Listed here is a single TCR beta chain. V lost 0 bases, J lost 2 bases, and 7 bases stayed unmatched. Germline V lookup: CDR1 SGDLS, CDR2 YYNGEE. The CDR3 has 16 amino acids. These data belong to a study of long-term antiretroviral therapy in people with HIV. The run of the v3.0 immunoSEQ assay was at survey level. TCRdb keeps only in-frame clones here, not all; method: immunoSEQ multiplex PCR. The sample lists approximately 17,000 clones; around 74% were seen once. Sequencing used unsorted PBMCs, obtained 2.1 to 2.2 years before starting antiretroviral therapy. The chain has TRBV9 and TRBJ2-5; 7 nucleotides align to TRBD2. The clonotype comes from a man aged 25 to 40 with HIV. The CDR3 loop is CASSVAPGGEQETQYF. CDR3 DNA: TGTGCCAGCAGCGTAGCTCCGGGGGGAGAACAAGAGACCCAGTACTTC.